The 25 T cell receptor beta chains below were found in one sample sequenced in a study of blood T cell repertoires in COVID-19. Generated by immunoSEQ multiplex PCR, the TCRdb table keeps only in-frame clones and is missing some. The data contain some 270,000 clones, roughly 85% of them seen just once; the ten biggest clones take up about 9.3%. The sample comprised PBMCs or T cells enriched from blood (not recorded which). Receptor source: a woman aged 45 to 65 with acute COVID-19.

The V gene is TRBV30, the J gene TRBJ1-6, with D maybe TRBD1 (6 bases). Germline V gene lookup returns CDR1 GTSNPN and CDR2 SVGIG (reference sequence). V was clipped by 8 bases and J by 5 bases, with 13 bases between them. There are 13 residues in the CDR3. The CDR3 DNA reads TGTGCCAGACGGGACACTAATAATTCACCCCTCCACTTT. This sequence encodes CARRDTNNSPLHF.

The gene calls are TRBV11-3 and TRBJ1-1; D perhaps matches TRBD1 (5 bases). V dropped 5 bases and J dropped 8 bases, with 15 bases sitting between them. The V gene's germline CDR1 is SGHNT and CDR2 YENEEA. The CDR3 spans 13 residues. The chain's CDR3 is CASSQGSGEEAFF. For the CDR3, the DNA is TGTGCCAGCAGCCAGGGCAGTGGCGAGGAAGCTTTCTTT. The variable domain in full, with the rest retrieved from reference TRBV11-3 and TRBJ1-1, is EAGVVQSPRYKIIEKKQPVAFWCNPISGHNTLYWYLQNLGQGPELLIRYENEEAVDDSQLPKDRFSAERLKGVDSTLKIQPAELGDSAVYLCASSQGSGEEAFFGQGTRLTVV.

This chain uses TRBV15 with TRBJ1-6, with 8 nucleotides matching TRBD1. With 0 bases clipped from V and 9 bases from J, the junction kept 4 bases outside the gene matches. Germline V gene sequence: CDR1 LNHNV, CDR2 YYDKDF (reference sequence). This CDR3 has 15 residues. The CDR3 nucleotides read TGTGCCACCAGCAGAGAACGGCAGGGGGCTTCACCCCTCCACTTT. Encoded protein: CATSRERQGASPLHF. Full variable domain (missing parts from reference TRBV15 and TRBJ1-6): DAMVIQNPRYQVTQFGKPVTLSCSQTLNHNVMYWYQQKSSQAPKLLFHYYDKDFNNEADTPDNFQSRRPNTSFCFLDIRSPGLGDTAMYLCATSRERQGASPLHFGNGTRLTVT.

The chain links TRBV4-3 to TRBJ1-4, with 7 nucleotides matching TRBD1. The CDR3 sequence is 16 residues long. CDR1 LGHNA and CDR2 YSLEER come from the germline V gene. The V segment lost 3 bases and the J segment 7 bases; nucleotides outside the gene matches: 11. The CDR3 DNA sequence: TGCGCCAGCAGCCAGCACCGACAGGGAAAGAGTGAAAAACTGTTTTTT. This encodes CASSQHRQGKSEKLFF.

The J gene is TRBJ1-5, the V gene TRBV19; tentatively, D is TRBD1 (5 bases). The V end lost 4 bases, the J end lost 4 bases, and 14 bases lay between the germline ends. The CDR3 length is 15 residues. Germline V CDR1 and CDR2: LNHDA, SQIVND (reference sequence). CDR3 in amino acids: CASSTREGLNQPQHF. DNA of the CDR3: TGTGCCAGTAGTACCCGGGAGGGACTAAATCAGCCCCAGCATTTT.

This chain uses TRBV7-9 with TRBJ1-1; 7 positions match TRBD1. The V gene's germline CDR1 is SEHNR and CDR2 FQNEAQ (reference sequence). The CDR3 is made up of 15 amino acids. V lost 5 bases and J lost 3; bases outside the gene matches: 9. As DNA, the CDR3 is TGTGCCAGCAGCGCAACCACAGGGGCGGACACTGAAGCTTTCTTT. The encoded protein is CASSATTGADTEAFF.

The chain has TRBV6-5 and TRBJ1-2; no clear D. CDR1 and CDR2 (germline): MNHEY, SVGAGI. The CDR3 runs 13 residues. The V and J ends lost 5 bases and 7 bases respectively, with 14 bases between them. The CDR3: CASSRRQTAGYTF. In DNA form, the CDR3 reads TGTGCCAGCAGTAGAAGACAAACGGCTGGCTACACCTTC.

In nucleotides, the CDR3 is TGTGCCAGCAGCTTAGAGAGCAGGGGGTCGTTCTTT. It is translated as CASSLESRGSFF. The chain uses TRBV7-9 and TRBJ1-1; TRBD1 matches 7 bases. Trimming took 1 base from V and 14 from J; bases not matched to a gene: 7. The germline V gene has CDR1 SEHNR and CDR2 FQNEAQ (reference sequence). CDR3 length: 12 residues.

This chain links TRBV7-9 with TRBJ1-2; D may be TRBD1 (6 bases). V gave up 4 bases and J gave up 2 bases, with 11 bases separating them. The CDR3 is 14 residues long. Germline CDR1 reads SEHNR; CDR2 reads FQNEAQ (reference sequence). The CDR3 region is CASSWDTNNYGYTF. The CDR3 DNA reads TGTGCCAGCAGCTGGGACACGAACAACTATGGCTACACCTTC.

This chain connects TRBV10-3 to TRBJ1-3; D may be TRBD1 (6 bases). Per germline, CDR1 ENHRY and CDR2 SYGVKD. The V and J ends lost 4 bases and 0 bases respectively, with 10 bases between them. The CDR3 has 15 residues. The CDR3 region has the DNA TGTGCCATCAGTGCAGGGGCGAGCTCTGGAAACACCATATATTTT. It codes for CAISAGASSGNTIYF.

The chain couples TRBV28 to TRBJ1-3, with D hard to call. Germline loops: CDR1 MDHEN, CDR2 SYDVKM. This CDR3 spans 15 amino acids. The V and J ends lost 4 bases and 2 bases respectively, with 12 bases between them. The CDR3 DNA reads TGTGCCAGCAGTTCCGCCTCTGGGCCTGGAAACACCATATATTTT. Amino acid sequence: CASSSASGPGNTIYF.

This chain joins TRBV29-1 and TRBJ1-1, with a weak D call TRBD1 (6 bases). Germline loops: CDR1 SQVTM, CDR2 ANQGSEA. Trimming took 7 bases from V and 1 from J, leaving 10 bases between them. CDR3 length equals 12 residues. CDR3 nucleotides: TGCAGCGGGAACAGGGCGAACACTGAAGCTTTCTTT. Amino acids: CSGNRANTEAFF.

This CDR3 reads CASSLSQGILSYEQYF. The CDR3 coding sequence is TGTGCCAGCAGCTTAAGCCAGGGGATACTCTCCTACGAGCAGTACTTC. This chain uses TRBV7-2 with TRBJ2-7, with D tentatively TRBD1 (6 bases). The germline gives CDR1 SGHTA, CDR2 FQGNSA. V dropped 2 bases and J dropped 0 bases, with 14 bases sitting between them. This CDR3 is 16 amino acids long.

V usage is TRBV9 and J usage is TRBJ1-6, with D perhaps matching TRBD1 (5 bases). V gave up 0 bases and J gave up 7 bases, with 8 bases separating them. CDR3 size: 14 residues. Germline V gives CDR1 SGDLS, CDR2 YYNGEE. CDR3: CASSVEGQNSPLHF. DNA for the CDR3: TGTGCCAGCAGCGTAGAGGGGCAAAATTCACCCCTCCACTTT.

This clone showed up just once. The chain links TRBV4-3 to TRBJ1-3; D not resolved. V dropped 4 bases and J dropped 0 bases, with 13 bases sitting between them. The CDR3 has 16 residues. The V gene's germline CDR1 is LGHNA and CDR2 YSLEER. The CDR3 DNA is TGCGCCAGCAGCCGAGGATTGCAGAGCTCTGGAAACACCATATATTTT. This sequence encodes CASSRGLQSSGNTIYF.

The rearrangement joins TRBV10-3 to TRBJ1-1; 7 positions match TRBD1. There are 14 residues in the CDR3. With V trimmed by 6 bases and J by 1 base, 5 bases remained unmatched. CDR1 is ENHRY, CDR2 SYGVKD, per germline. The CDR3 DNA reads TGTGCCATCAGGAGGGGACAGTCGAACACTGAAGCTTTCTTT. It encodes CAIRRGQSNTEAFF.

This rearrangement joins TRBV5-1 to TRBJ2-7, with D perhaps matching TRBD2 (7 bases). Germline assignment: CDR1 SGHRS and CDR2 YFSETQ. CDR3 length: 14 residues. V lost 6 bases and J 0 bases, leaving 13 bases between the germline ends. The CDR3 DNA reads TGCGCCAGCAACGGGGGGACAAGCTCCTACGAGCAGTACTTC. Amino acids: CASNGGTSSYEQYF.

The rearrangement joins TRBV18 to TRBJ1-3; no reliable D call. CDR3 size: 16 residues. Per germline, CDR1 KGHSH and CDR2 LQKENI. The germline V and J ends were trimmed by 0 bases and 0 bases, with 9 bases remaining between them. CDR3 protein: CASSPPTVNSGNTIYF. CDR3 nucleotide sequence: TGTGCCAGCTCACCACCCACGGTGAACTCTGGAAACACCATATATTTT.

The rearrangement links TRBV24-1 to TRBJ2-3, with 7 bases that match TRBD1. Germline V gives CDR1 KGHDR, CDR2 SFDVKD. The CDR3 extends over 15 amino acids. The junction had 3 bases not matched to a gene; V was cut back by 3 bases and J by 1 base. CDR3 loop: CATSDPGTGTDTQYF. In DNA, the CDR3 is TGTGCCACCAGTGATCCTGGGACAGGCACAGATACGCAGTATTTT.

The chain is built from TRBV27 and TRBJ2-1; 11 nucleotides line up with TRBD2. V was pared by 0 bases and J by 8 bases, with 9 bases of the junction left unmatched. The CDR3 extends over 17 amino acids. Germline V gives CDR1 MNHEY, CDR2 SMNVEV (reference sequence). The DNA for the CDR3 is TGTGCCAGCAGTTTATCTCCGACTAGCGGGGAAACCTATGAGCAGTTCTTC. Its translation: CASSLSPTSGETYEQFF.

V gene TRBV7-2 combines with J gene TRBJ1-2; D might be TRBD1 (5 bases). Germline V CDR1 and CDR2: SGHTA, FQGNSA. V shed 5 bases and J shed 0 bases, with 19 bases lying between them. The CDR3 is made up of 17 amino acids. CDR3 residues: CASSLAAGNIANYGYTF. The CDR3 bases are TGTGCCAGCAGCCTCGCGGCAGGGAATATAGCTAACTATGGCTACACCTTC.

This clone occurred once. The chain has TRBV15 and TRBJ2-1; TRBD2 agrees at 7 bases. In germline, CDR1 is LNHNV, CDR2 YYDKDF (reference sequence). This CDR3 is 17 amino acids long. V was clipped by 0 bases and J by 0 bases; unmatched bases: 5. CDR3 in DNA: TGTGCCACCAGCAGAGATCGGGGAGGGACCTCCTACAATGAGCAGTTCTTC. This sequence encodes CATSRDRGGTSYNEQFF.

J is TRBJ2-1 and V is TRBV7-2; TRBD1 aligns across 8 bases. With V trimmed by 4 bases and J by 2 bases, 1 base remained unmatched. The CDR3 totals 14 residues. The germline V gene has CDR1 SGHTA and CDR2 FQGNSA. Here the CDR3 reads CASSSTGAYNEQFF. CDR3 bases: TGTGCCAGCAGCTCGACAGGGGCCTACAATGAGCAGTTCTTC.

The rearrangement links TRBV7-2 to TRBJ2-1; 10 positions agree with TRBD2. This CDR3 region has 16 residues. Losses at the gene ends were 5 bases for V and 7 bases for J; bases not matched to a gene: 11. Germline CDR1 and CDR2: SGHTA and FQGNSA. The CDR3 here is CASSPGQEAGGNEQFF. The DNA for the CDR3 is TGTGCCAGCAGCCCAGGCCAGGAAGCGGGGGGGAATGAGCAGTTCTTC.

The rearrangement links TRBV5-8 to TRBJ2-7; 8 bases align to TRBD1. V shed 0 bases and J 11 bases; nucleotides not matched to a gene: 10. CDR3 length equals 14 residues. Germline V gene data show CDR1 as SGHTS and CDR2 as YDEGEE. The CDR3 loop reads CASSLGITLQGEYF. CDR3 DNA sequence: TGTGCCAGCAGCTTGGGGATAACACTACAGGGGGAGTACTTC.